The 14 T cell receptor beta chains below come from one sample, sequenced in a study of beta chain features in type 1 diabetes. Since all of the isolated RNA was reverse transcribed, expressed TCRB transcripts were what got sequenced. TCRdb's copy holds only in-frame clones and misses some; the assay was immunoSEQ multiplex PCR. The table has some 410,000 clones, around 14% seen once. The specimen sequenced was naive CD4+ T cells from blood. Receptors were obtained from a man aged 25 to 40 in good health.

J is TRBJ2-4 and V is TRBV18, with TRBD1 as a possible D gene (6 bases). Deletions cut 4 bases from V and 7 bases from J, with 14 bases between. Germline CDR1 is KGHSH and CDR2 is LQKENI. The CDR3 contains 14 residues. The CDR3 nucleotides read TGTGCCAGCTCACAACAGGGTCAGGGGAACATTCAGTACTTC. Translation gives CASSQQGQGNIQYF.

V is TRBV18 and J is TRBJ1-5; D not resolved. Germline-derived CDR1 and CDR2 are KGHSH and LQKENI. Trimming shortened V by 2 bases and J by 2 bases, and 7 bases separated the two germline ends. The CDR3 loop spans 14 amino acids. The CDR3: CASSPSGGNQPQHF. The CDR3 bases are TGTGCCAGCTCACCAAGTGGGGGCAATCAGCCCCAGCATTTT.

V gene TRBV20-1 combines with J gene TRBJ1-2, with D unresolved. CDR1 and CDR2 (germline): DFQATT, SNEGSKA (reference sequence). V was pared by 4 bases and J by 8 bases, with 11 bases between. This CDR3 is 11 amino acids long. CDR3 in amino acids: CSAIWGNGYTF. The CDR3 DNA is TGCAGTGCTATCTGGGGTAACGGCTACACCTTC.

This clone was picked up a small number of times. The chain is built from TRBV5-4 and TRBJ2-1, with a tentative D call TRBD2 (7 bases). Trimming cost V 4 bases and J 6 bases, with 20 bases left between them. The CDR3 spans 16 residues. Germline assignment: CDR1 SGHNT and CDR2 YYREEE (reference sequence). The CDR3 region has the DNA TGTGCCAGCAGCCTCCCCGCGGGGGCGCCTTCCAATGAGCAGTTCTTC. Translated: CASSLPAGAPSNEQFF.

This clone was seen a handful of times. The rearrangement uses TRBV4-3 and TRBJ2-2; 8 nucleotides agree with TRBD2. CDR1 and CDR2 from the germline V gene are LGHNA and YSLEER. This CDR3 is 16 amino acids long. The V segment lost 1 base and the J segment 4 bases; nucleotides outside the gene matches: 5. The CDR3, as DNA: TGCGCCAGCAGCCAAGGGCGGGGGGCACGCACCGGGGAGCTGTTTTTT. Protein product: CASSQGRGARTGELFF.

The chain recombines TRBV6-5 with TRBJ2-7; the match to TRBD2 covers 9 bases. Germline V CDR1 and CDR2: MNHEY, SVGAGI. After removal of 5 bases from V and 3 bases from J, the junction contained 8 bases not matched to a gene. The CDR3 is 15 amino acids. For the CDR3, the DNA is TGTGCCAGCAGTCCATCCGGGACTAGCCTCTACGAGCAGTACGTC. Translation gives CASSPSGTSLYEQYV.

The genes are TRBV4-2 and TRBJ2-5, with D possibly TRBD2 on 5 matching bases. Germline CDR1 reads LGHNA; CDR2 reads YNFKEQ. The CDR3 loop spans 16 amino acids. With 4 bases removed from V and 3 bases from J, the gap between germline ends came to 18 bases. Here the CDR3 reads CASSPLGAELKETQYF. DNA of the CDR3: TGTGCCAGCAGCCCCCTGGGAGCGGAGCTTAAAGAGACCCAGTACTTC.

The chain combines TRBV30 with TRBJ1-5; D is ambiguous. Germline values: CDR1 GTSNPN, CDR2 SVGIG (reference sequence). The V and J ends lost 2 bases and 4 bases respectively, with 6 bases between them. The CDR3 has 12 amino acids. CDR3 coding DNA: TGTGCCTGGAGTCACGGGAATCAGCCCCAGCATTTT. This gives the protein CAWSHGNQPQHF.

The V gene is TRBV13, the J gene TRBJ2-3; 9 bases are a match to TRBD2. V shed 5 bases and J 2 bases; nucleotides not matched to a gene: 11. CDR3 length: 17 amino acids. Germline values: CDR1 PRHDT, CDR2 FYEKMQ (reference sequence). CDR3 DNA sequence: TGTGCCAGCAGCCGCGGGGTGTTAGCGGGAGTCACAGATACGCAGTATTTT. Translated, it gives CASSRGVLAGVTDTQYF.

There are a few counts of this clone. The V call is TRBV7-8, the J call TRBJ2-2; tentatively, D is TRBD1 (6 bases). This CDR3 has 15 residues. In germline, CDR1 is SGHVS, CDR2 FQNEAQ. Between the trimmed V and J ends, which lost 8 bases and 2 bases, there was a span of 15 bases. The CDR3 DNA reads as TGTGCCAGCGACAGGTTACCCGTCAACACCGGGGAGCTGTTTTTT. Protein sequence: CASDRLPVNTGELFF.

V usage is TRBV29-1 and J usage is TRBJ1-3; TRBD1 matches at 8 bases. V was pared by 6 bases and J by 2 bases, with 6 bases of the junction left unmatched. Germline V gene sequence: CDR1 SQVTM, CDR2 ANQGSEA. The CDR3 sequence is 14 residues long. The DNA of the CDR3 is TGCAGCGTCGCCGGGACAGGCGCTGGAAACACCATATATTTT. The encoded protein is CSVAGTGAGNTIYF.

The V gene is TRBV18, the J gene TRBJ1-6; no clear D. This CDR3 has 16 amino acids. Germline-derived CDR1 and CDR2 are KGHSH and LQKENI. Trimming stripped 3 bases from V and 9 bases from J, with 18 bases between. CDR3 sequence reads: CASSPSTIKSGSPLHF. As DNA, the CDR3 is TGTGCCAGCTCACCCTCGACCATAAAATCAGGTTCACCCCTCCACTTT.

This clone came up a few times. V and J are TRBV5-1 and TRBJ2-7; either TRBD1 or TRBD2 may supply D (5 bases each). Germline V CDR1 and CDR2: SGHRS, YFSETQ. The CDR3 is 15 residues long. The V end was cut by 0 bases, the J end by 6 bases, with 16 bases between. The CDR3 loop reads CASSLAHRKAVEQYF. The CDR3 DNA sequence: TGCGCCAGCAGCTTGGCCCACAGGAAAGCGGTCGAGCAGTACTTC.

The chain couples TRBV29-1 to TRBJ2-5, with 7 nucleotides matching TRBD1. Germline V lookup: CDR1 SQVTM, CDR2 ANQGSEA. This CDR3 has 14 residues. Unmatched junction bases numbered 7, after V lost 1 base and J lost 5 bases. The DNA of the CDR3 is TGCAGCGTTGAAGTAACAGGGGCCGGGGAGACCCAGTACTTC. It yields the protein CSVEVTGAGETQYF. The full variable domain, its missing parts supplied by reference TRBV29-1 and TRBJ2-5, is SAVISQKPSRDICQRGTSLTIQCQVDSQVTMMFWYRQQPGQSLTLIATANQGSEATYESGFVIDKFPISRPNLTFSTLTVSNMSPEDSSIYLCSVEVTGAGETQYFGPGTRLLVL.